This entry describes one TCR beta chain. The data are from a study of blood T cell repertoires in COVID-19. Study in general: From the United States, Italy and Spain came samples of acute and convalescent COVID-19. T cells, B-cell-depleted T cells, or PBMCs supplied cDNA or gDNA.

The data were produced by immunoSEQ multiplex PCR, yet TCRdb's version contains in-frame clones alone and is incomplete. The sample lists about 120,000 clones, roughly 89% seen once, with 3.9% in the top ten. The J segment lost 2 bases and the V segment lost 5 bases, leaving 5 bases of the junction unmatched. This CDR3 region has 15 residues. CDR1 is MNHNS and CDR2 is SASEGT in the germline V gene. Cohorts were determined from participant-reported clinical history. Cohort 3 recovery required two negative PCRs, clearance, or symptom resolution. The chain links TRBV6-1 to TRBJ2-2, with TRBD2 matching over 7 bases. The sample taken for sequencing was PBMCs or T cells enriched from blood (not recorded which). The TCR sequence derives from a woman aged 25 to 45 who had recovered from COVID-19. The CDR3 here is CASSLAGANTGELFF. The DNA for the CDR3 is TGTGCCAGCAGTTTGGCGGGAGCTAACACCGGGGAGCTGTTTTTT.